This TCR beta chain was sequenced for a study of blood T cell repertoires in COVID-19. This CDR3 region has 17 residues. In germline, CDR1 is KGHSH, CDR2 LQKENI. The V gene end was trimmed by 3 bases and the J gene end by 2 bases; junction bases not matched to a gene: 8. In the authors' methods: Amplification of reference gene primers provided the estimated nucleated cell counts. Method: immunoSEQ multiplex PCR; TCRdb's copy keeps in-frame clones and lacks some. The V and J calls and the clone size are those of that table, but D and trimming were determined from the DNA. This sample has 250,000 to 300,000 clones, with roughly 90% found just once.

The chain combines TRBV18 with TRBJ2-4; 9 bases align to TRBD1. The receptor was derived from a woman between 45 and 60 years old who had recovered from COVID-19. Material: peripheral blood. CDR3 DNA: TGTGCCAGCTCACCCGCTGGACAGGGGCGGACCAAAAACATTCAGTACTTC. Protein product: CASSPAGQGRTKNIQYF.